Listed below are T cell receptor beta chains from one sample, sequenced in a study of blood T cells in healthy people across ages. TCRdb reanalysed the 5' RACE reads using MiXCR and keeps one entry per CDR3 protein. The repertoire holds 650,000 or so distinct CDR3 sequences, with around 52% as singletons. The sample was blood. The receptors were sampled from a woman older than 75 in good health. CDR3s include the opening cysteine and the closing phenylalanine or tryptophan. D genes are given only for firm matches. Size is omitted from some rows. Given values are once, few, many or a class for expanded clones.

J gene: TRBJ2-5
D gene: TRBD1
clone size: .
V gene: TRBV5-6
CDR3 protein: CASSLVTGGYQETQYF
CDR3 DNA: TGTGCCAGCAGCTTGGTTACAGGGGGCTATCAAGAGACCCAGTACTTC

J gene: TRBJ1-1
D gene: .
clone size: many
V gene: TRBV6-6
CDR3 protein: CASRDQRQATEAFF
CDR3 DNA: TGTGCCAGCAGGGATCAAAGACAGGCCACTGAAGCTTTCTTT

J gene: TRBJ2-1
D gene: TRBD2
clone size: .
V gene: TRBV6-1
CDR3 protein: CASSVGLAGNNEQFF
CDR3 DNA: TGTGCCAGCAGTGTGGGACTAGCGGGTAACAATGAGCAGTTCTTC

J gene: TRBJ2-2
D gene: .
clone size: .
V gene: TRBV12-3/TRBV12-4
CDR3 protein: CVARRVTGELFF
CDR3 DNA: TGTGTAGCGAGAAGAGTTACCGGGGAGCTGTTTTTT

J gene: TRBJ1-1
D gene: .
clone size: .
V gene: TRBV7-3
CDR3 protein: CASSLRGGGYAEAFF
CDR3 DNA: TGTGCCAGCAGCTTAAGGGGGGGGGGCTACGCTGAAGCTTTCTTT

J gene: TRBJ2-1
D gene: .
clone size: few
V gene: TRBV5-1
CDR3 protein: CASSLVGLSSYNEQFF
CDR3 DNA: TGCGCCAGCAGCTTGGTGGGGCTGAGCTCCTACAATGAGCAGTTCTTC

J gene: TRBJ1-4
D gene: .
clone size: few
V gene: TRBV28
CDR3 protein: CASSLGAYAANEKLFF
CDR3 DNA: TGTGCCAGCAGTTTGGGGGCCTACGCGGCTAATGAAAAACTGTTTTTT

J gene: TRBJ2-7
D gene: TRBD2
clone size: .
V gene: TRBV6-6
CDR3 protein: CASTREGGLYEQYF
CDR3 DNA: TGTGCCAGCACCCGGGAGGGGGGCCTCTACGAGCAGTACTTC

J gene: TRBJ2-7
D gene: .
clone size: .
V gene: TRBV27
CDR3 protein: CASSLKGGKNEQYF
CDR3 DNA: TGTGCCAGCAGTTTAAAAGGGGGGAAAAATGAGCAGTACTTC

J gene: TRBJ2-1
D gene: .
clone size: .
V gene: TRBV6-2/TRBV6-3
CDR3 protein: CASSSGLTGYNEQFF
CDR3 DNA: TGTGCCAGCTCTTCCGGACTAACGGGTTACAATGAGCAGTTCTTC

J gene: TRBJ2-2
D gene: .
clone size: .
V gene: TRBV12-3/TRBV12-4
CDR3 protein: CASRPRGTGELFF
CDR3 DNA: TGTGCCAGCAGGCCCAGGGGCACCGGGGAGCTGTTTTTT

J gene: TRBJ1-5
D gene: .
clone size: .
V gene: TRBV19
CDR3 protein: CASSMGADYSNQPQHF
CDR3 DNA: TGTGCCAGTAGTATGGGTGCTGACTATAGCAATCAGCCCCAGCATTTT

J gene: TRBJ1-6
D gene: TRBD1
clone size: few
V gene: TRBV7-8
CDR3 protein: CASSGGQDIDNSPLHF
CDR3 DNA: TGTGCCAGCAGCGGGGGACAGGACATCGATAATTCACCCCTCCACTTT

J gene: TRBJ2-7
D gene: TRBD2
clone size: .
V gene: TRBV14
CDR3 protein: CASSPLAGSNEQYF
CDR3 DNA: TGTGCCAGCAGCCCGCTAGCGGGAAGTAACGAGCAGTACTTC

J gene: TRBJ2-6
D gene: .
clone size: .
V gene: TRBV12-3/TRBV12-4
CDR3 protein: CASSDWTEPSGANVLTF
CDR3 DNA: TGTGCCAGCTCAGATTGGACGGAGCCCTCTGGGGCCAACGTCCTGACTTTC

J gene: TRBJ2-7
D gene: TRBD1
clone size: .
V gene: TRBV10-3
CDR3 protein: CAISKDRGPYEQYF
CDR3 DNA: TGTGCCATCAGTAAGGACAGGGGCCCCTACGAGCAGTACTTC

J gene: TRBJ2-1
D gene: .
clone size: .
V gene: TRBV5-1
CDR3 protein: CVSSLFLSYNEQFF
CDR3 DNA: TGCGTCAGCAGCTTGTTCCTCTCCTACAATGAGCAGTTCTTC

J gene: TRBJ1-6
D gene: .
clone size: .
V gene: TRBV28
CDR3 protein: CASSFVPSSYNSPLHF
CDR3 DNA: TGTGCCAGCAGTTTCGTGCCGAGCTCCTATAATTCACCCCTCCACTTT

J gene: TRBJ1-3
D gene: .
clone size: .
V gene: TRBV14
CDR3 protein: CASSQRGGNGNTIYF
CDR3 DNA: TGTGCCAGCAGTCAGCGAGGGGGTAACGGAAACACCATATATTTT

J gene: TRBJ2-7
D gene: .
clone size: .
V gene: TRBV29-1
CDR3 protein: CSVDMPPAHQYEQYF
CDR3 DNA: TGCAGCGTTGACATGCCGCCGGCGCACCAGTACGAGCAGTACTTC

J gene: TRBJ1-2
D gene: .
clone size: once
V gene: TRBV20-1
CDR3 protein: CSASQQAVGDGYTF
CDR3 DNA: TGCAGTGCTAGTCAACAGGCCGTTGGGGATGGCTACACCTTC

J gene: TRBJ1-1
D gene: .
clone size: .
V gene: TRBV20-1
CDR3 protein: CSAGTRLLTEAFF
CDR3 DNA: TGCAGTGCTGGGACAAGGCTTCTTACTGAAGCTTTCTTT

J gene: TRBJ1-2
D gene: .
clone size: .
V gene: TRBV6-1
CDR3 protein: CASSESGNYGYTF
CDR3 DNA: TGTGCCAGCAGTGAATCAGGGAACTATGGCTACACCTTC

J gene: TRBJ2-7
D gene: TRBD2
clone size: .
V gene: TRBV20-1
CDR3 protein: CSAGLAGGYEQYF
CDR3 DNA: TGCAGTGCGGGACTAGCGGGGGGCTACGAGCAGTACTTC

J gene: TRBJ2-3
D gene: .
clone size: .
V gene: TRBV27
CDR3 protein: CASKWDSTDTQYF
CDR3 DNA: TGTGCCAGCAAATGGGATAGCACAGATACGCAGTATTTT

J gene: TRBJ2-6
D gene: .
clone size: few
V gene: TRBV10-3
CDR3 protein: CAISLSPVINSGANVLTF
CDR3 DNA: TGTGCCATCAGCCTATCACCGGTGATAAACTCTGGGGCCAACGTCCTGACTTTC

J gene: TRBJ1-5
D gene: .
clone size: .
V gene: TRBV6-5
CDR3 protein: CTSSHSGQGTDTQHF
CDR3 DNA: TGTACCAGCAGTCACTCGGGTCAGGGAACAGATACGCAGCATTTT

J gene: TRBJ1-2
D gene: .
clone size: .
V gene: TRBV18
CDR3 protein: CASSPTGTADYGYTF
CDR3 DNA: TGTGCCAGCTCACCAACAGGGACCGCTGACTATGGCTACACCTTC

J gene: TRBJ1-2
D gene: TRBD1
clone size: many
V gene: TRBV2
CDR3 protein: CASSRQGYGYTF
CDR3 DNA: TGTGCCAGCAGTAGACAGGGCTATGGCTACACCTTC

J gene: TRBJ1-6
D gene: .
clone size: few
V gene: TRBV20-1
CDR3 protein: CSARASGTFVSPLHF
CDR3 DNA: TGCAGTGCTAGAGCCTCCGGGACATTTGTCTCACCCCTCCACTTT

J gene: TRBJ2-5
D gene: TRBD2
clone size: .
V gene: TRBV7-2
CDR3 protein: CASSLGWTSGKNNEQYF
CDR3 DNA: TGTGCCAGCAGCTTAGGATGGACTAGCGGAAAAAACAATGAGCAGTACTTC

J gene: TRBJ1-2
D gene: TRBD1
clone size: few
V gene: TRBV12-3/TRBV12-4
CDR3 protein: CASRLGQGDGYTF
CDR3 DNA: TGTGCCAGCAGATTGGGACAGGGGGATGGCTACACCTTC

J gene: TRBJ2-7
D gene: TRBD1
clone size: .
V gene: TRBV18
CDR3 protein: CASSRTAGTEYEQYF
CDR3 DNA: TGTGCCAGCTCGCGGACCGCCGGGACAGAGTACGAGCAGTACTTC